These T cell receptor beta chains were read from a single sample in a study of T cell responses to AZD1222 COVID-19 vaccine. Sequencing was performed with immunoSEQ multiplex PCR; in TCRdb, only in-frame clones are kept and a portion is missing. The sample lists around 99,000 clones; about 90% were seen once. The material sequenced was peripheral blood, taken 28 days after the second AZD1222 dose. The source is an adult who received the AZD1222 COVID-19 vaccine. Each CDR3 is given with its conserved first and last residue.

TRBV27 | 14 | CASSSRVQGSEQYF
TRBV6-6 | 13 | CASSSTASYGYTF
TRBV5-4 | 16 | CASSWDGSSYNSPLHF
TRBV5-3 | 15 | CARSSSFDRNEKLFF
TRBV27 | 14 | CASRGPSYRYGYTF
TRBV11-2 | 16 | CASSSLRGPDNDEQFF
TRBV5-1 | 16 | CASSLDGVSSYNEQFF
TRBV6-4 | 13 | CASSREGNQPQHF
TRBV4-3 | 15 | CASSLDRESNQPQHF
TRBV2 | 14 | CASSVRHGDTEAFF
TRBV19 | 14 | CASTNPGLGTEAFF
TRBV4-2 | 15 | CASSQEGQGYYGYTF
TRBV4-2 | 17 | CASSQATSRPSYNEQFF
TRBV4-1 | 17 | CASSQTDTGTANEKLFF
TRBV2 | 16 | CASSEEGRRMNTEAFF
TRBV10-3 | 13 | CAIHETGSYEQYF
TRBV7-9 | 13 | CATSRTENSPLHF
TRBV18 | 13 | CASSPNEGYEQYF
TRBV6-4 | 13 | CASSVTHQETQYF
TRBV4-1 | 15 | CASSQAPGRDTEAFF
TRBV7-9 | 14 | CASSLPSPGNTIYF
TRBV4-1 | 17 | CASSQDGLAGGRETQYF
TRBV24-1 | 16 | CATSDLHVRPGEKLFF
TRBV30 | 15 | CAWSVGTGPLGEQYF
TRBV10-3 | 16 | CAISESGDRVTGELFF
TRBV5-5 | 14 | CASSLKASNSPLHF
TRBV27 | 16 | CASSLFSAAGEETQYF
TRBV6-6 | 13 | CASKLAGRYEQYF
TRBV7-2 | 14 | CASSSRDRSYGYTF
TRBV29-1 | 13 | CSAASVGDTEQYF
TRBV5-1 | 14 | CASSLDRGEEKLFF
TRBV9 | 15 | CASSVAGDGGTEAFF
TRBV4-2 | 17 | CASSQDKGRQGNSPLHF
TRBV9 | 16 | CASSVGGTSGGYEQYF
TRBV27 | 14 | CASSISTRATEAFF
TRBV6-5 | 15 | CASSWRIRSNSPLHF
TRBV27 | 11 | CASSLGETQYF
TRBV19 | 15 | CASSKSTIVNSPLHF
TRBV5-6 | 15 | CASSFRDRGGQPQHF
TRBV5-4 | 15 | CASSTQTGGMNGYTF
TRBV7-6 | 17 | CASSHGLAGDDTGELFF
TRBV18 | 15 | CASSLGQLLNTEAFF
TRBV4-2 | 13 | CASSQDRGYEQYF
TRBV9 | 13 | CASSVEQATEAFF
TRBV30 | 16 | CAWSEGAGITGQPQHF
TRBV25-1 | 15 | CASSVSGGITDTQYF
TRBV6-5 | 13 | CASSYSGQGGYTF
TRBV24-1 | 12 | CATNGLNNEQFF
TRBV3-1/TRBV3-2 | 16 | CASSHPDKDRADGYTF
TRBV9 | 15 | CASSVGVGENTEAFF
TRBV19 | 16 | CASSLKGQGAWETQYF
TRBV23-1 | 12 | CASSQPFYGAFF
TRBV7-2 | 14 | CASSLRSLNTEAFF
TRBV19 | 15 | CASSIGPGSMETQYF
TRBV4-2 | 15 | CASSQGGTGEYEQYF
TRBV27 | 14 | CASKLQGISEKLFF
TRBV29-1 | 13 | CSVKGQGREKLFF